This note documents a single T cell receptor beta chain sequence. Its target is not known. Unique molecular identifiers had been added to the TCR beta cDNA libraries. TCRdb recomputed calls from the PCR reads with MiXCR, one row per CDR3 protein. The sample carries some 690,000 distinct CDR3 sequences, 59% recorded once. This sample is drawn from a study of post-analysis software for immune sequencing data. Broader study findings: In patients, TRBV5-6, TRBV5-1 and TRBV20-1 belonged to five TRBV segments found more frequently than in controls.

Trimming stripped 2 bases from V and 5 bases from J, with 15 bases between. The CDR3 consists of 16 residues. CDR1 SNHLY and CDR2 FYNNEI come from the germline V gene. Sequencing was done on a sample of blood. V gene TRBV2 combines with J gene TRBJ1-4; D not resolved. This clonotype was obtained from a girl under 10 years old with multiple sclerosis. The chain's CDR3 is CASSEFSTSPNEKLFF. As DNA, the CDR3 is TGTGCCAGCAGTGAATTTTCGACAAGTCCAAATGAAAAACTGTTTTTT.